The 6 T cell receptor beta chains listed next were all sequenced from one sample in a study of T-cell reconstitution after alpha-beta-depleted transplantation in children. A library of TCRbeta sequences, prepared with unique molecular identifiers, was generated. TCRdb passed the PCR reads through MiXCR, listing each CDR3 protein once. The sample contains just under 250,000 distinct CDR3 sequences, about 25% of which appear only once. The material sequenced was PBMCs, taken before TCRalphabeta/CD19-depleted stem cell transplant. The receptors stem from a girl aged 2-10 years with Fanconi anemia, due to receive a stem cell transplant.

This clonotype was seen at least ten times. The chain uses TRBV20-1 and TRBJ2-7; 9 bases are a match to TRBD1. Germline V gene data show CDR1 as DFQATT and CDR2 as SNEGSKA (reference sequence). J gave up 3 bases and V 5 bases, and 5 bases lay outside the gene matches. This CDR3 spans 13 amino acids. CDR3 amino acids: CSADPGQGYEQYF. CDR3 sequence (DNA): TGCAGTGCTGATCCGGGACAGGGCTACGAGCAGTACTTC.

On this clonotype itself: At one end, the junction sequence differs from germline, possibly due to a read error. The chain is built from TRBV2 and TRBJ2-7; D unresolved. The CDR3 has 11 residues. Germline lookup yields CDR1 SNHLY and CDR2 FYNNEI. The chain's CDR3 is CSSSVIDEQYF. CDR3 coding DNA: TGTTCCAGCAGTGTAATCGACGAGCAGTACTTC.

This clonotype was counted ten times or more. The chain employs TRBV6-5 and TRBJ2-1, with TRBD2 as a possible D gene (5 bases). Germline loops: CDR1 MNHEY, CDR2 SVGAGI. V shed 6 bases and J shed 7 bases, with 19 bases lying between them. The CDR3 spans 15 residues. Here the CDR3 reads CASSRSTNRENEQFF. In DNA form, the CDR3 reads TGTGCCAGCAGCAGATCTACTAATAGGGAGAATGAGCAGTTCTTC.

This clonotype has a handful of counts. V and J are TRBV12-3 or TRBV12-4 and TRBJ1-1; D uncertain. This CDR3 comprises 11 residues. V was pared by 1 base and J by 12 bases, with 9 bases between. The CDR3 DNA follows: TGTGCCAGCAGTTTAGTGGGATCTTCTTTCTTT. This codes for CASSLVGSSFF.

This clonotype was recorded at least ten times. The V call is TRBV12-3 or TRBV12-4, the J call TRBJ2-1, with D maybe TRBD2 (6 bases). With 3 bases removed from V and 9 bases from J, the gap between germline ends came to 12 bases. The CDR3 contains 13 residues. The CDR3 loop is CASSLTEGSEQFF. The CDR3 DNA follows: TGTGCCAGCAGTTTGACGGAGGGCAGTGAGCAGTTCTTC.

This clonotype was observed a handful of times. The chain has TRBV9 and TRBJ2-3; no clear D gene. V lost 4 bases and J 2 bases, leaving 14 bases between the germline ends. Germline V gene data show CDR1 as SGDLS and CDR2 as YYNGEE. The CDR3 is 15 residues long. Here the CDR3 reads CASSRTAPYTDTQYF. CDR3 nucleotides: TGTGCCAGCAGCCGAACAGCACCTTACACAGATACGCAGTATTTT.